This T cell receptor (beta chain) was recovered during a study of CD8 T cells in Susac syndrome. High-throughput TCR beta sequencing covered peripheral CD8+ and CD4+ T cells. Through negative isolation, CD4+ and CD8+ T cells were obtained, while TEMRA cells were enriched using FACS. Germline loops: CDR1 DFQATT, CDR2 SNEGSKA (reference sequence). Germline trimming cut 6 bases from V and 8 bases from J; bases unmatched to any gene: 5. This CDR3 is 11 amino acids long. With random hexamers, 0.5 to 1 ug RNA was reverse transcribed. Amplification of the TCR beta CDR3 was carried out by immunoSEQ multiplex PCR, which spanned a total of 54 Vbeta and 13 Jbeta segments. TCRdb reanalysed the immunoSEQ multiplex PCR reads using MiXCR and keeps one entry per CDR3 protein. Here the sample spans 150,000 to 200,000 distinct CDR3 sequences, about 93% being singletons.

V gene TRBV20-1 combines with J gene TRBJ1-2, with 8 positions matching TRBD1. The sample consisted of CD4+ T cells from PBMCs. The source of this sequence is a human donor in good health. The CDR3 protein is CSAGQGGGYTF. DNA of the CDR3: TGCAGTGCCGGACAGGGAGGCGGCTACACCTTC.